Listed below are T cell receptor beta chains from one sample, sequenced in a study of metastatic and nonmetastatic thyroid tumors. TCRdb redid the clone calls on the PCR reads using MiXCR. The table has 20,000 to 30,000 clones, approximately 15% seen once. Source material: blood. These receptors were collected from a female donor with papillary thyroid cancer or a benign thyroid nodule (not recorded which). Some clones in this sample may be carry-over from other donors' samples. CDR3s include the opening cysteine and the closing phenylalanine or tryptophan.

cdr3_aa: CASSFSFGVDTQYF
j_call: TRBJ2-5
v_call: TRBV28

cdr3_aa: CASRWTGGSEQFF
j_call: TRBJ2-1
v_call: TRBV6-1

cdr3_aa: CASSQGGTSGRSGDTQYF
j_call: TRBJ2-3
v_call: TRBV4-1

cdr3_aa: CASSQGREHYF
j_call: TRBJ2-7
v_call: TRBV6-2/TRBV6-3

cdr3_aa: CASSSWSGLAGSGNEQFF
j_call: TRBJ2-1
v_call: TRBV11-1

cdr3_aa: CSARDKRTGNTEAFF
j_call: TRBJ1-1
v_call: TRBV20-1

cdr3_aa: CASKPGLGSAFF
j_call: TRBJ1-1
v_call: TRBV10-2

cdr3_aa: CASSLGGEQYF
j_call: TRBJ2-7
v_call: TRBV28

cdr3_aa: CALKDRDRMNTEAFF
j_call: TRBJ1-1
v_call: TRBV30

cdr3_aa: CASTPGDTQYF
j_call: TRBJ2-3
v_call: TRBV12-3/TRBV12-4